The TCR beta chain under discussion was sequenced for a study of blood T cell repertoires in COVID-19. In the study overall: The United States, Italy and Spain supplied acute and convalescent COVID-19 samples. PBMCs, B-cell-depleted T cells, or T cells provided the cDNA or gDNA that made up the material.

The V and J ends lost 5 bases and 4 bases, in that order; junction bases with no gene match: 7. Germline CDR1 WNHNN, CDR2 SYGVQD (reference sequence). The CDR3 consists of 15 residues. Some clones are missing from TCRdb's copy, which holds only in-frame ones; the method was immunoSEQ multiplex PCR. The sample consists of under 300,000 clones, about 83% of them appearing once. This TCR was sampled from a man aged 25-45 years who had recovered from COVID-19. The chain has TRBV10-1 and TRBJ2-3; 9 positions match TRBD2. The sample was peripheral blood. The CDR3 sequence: CASSLERGVPDTQYF. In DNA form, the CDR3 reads TGCGCCAGCAGTCTGGAGCGGGGGGTACCAGATACGCAGTATTTT.